The present TCR beta chain was sequenced within a study of PD-L1 blockade in urothelial cancer. For the study at large: Patients had received 0 to 3 prior chemotherapy regimens. Typically, measured as a median, blood samples had over 120,000 T cells.

The authors spiked synthetic TCR analog templates into each PCR. Using immunoSEQ multiplex PCR, the repertoire was profiled, and TCRdb retains in-frame clones only, with some absent. The data contain fewer than 60,000 clones, 65% to 90% of them singletons. CDR3 length: 21 amino acids. The V and J ends lost 2 bases and 2 bases, in that order; junction bases with no gene match: 17. Germline loops: CDR1 SGHRS, CDR2 YFSETQ. The time point denotes: pretreatment peripheral blood. The material sequenced was PBMCs, taken around atezolizumab (anti-PD-L1) treatment. This sequence originates from a man between 65 and 85 years old with urothelial cancer. The rearrangement joins TRBV5-1 to TRBJ2-7; 15 nucleotides agree with TRBD2. The CDR3 sequence is CASSFRPHSGLAGGNTYEQYF. The CDR3 region has the DNA TGCGCCAGCAGCTTCAGGCCCCACTCTGGACTAGCGGGAGGGAACACCTACGAGCAGTACTTC.